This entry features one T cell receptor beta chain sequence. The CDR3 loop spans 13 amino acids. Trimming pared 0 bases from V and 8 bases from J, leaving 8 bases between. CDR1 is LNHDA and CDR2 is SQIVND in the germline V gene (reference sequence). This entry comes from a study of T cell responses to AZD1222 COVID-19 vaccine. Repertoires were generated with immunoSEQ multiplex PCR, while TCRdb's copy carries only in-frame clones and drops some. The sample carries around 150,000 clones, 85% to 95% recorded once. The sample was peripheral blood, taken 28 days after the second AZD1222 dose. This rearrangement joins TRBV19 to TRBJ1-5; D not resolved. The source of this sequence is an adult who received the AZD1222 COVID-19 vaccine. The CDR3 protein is CASSIDRRKPQHF. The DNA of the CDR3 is TGTGCCAGTAGTATAGATCGACGGAAGCCCCAGCATTTT.